This T cell receptor beta chain was captured in a study of regulatory T cells in long-lasting Graves disease. iRepertoire HTBI primers and Arm-PCR of CDR3 regions built TCR beta libraries. MiXCR was run by TCRdb on the multiplex PCR reads, yielding one entry per CDR3 protein. The table has about 430,000 distinct CDR3 sequences, 21% seen once. The time point: persistent/refractory GD, antithyroid drugs over 5 years with positive TRAb. The authors made the TCR library using RNA they extracted from PBMCs. The germline V gene has CDR1 KGHSH and CDR2 LQKENI. Deletions cut 3 bases from V and 8 bases from J, with 13 bases between. This CDR3 is built from 13 residues.

The sequence came from a female donor with Graves disease. Material: peripheral blood mononuclear cells (PBMCs), obtained when the disease was refractory, from a patient treated with antithyroid drugs. V gene TRBV18 combines with J gene TRBJ1-1; possibly TRBD1 for D (5 bases). The CDR3 spells CASSPQGQGEAFF. The CDR3 DNA sequence: TGTGCCAGCTCACCTCAGGGCCAGGGCGAAGCTTTCTTT.